A selection of T cell receptor beta chains follows, all from one sample in a study of shared clonotypes between healthy human individuals. Clones were read by immunoSEQ multiplex PCR, and TCRdb kept only the in-frame ones, dropping some. The sample shows around 1,100,000 clones, about 72% of them seen only once. The sequencing sample was made of memory CD4+ T cells from PBMCs. Receptors were obtained from a man younger than 30 in good health. Some clones in this sample may be carry-over from other donors' samples. Each CDR3 is given with its conserved first and last residue. A D gene is named only where the DNA matches it firmly. Size values are once, few and many counts, or a class for expanded clones, and some rows have none.

v_gene: TRBV4-1; abundance: .; d_gene: .; j_gene: TRBJ1-3; CDR3nt: TGCGCCAGCAGCCAAGATCGACACGGCTCTGGAAACACCATATATTTT; CDR3aa: CASSQDRHGSGNTIYF
v_gene: TRBV5-6; abundance: .; d_gene: TRBD1; j_gene: TRBJ2-7; CDR3nt: TGTGCCAGCAGCAAGCAGGACAGGGCTAGGTACGAGCAGTACTTC; CDR3aa: CASSKQDRARYEQYF
v_gene: TRBV27; abundance: .; d_gene: TRBD1; j_gene: TRBJ2-5; CDR3nt: TGTGCCAGCAGTCCGACAGGGGGCTGGGAGACCCAGTACTTC; CDR3aa: CASSPTGGWETQYF
v_gene: TRBV5-1; abundance: .; d_gene: TRBD2; j_gene: TRBJ2-1; CDR3nt: TGCGCCAGCAGCGTCGCCGGGACTAGCGGTAATGAGCAGTTCTTC; CDR3aa: CASSVAGTSGNEQFF
v_gene: TRBV30; abundance: .; d_gene: .; j_gene: TRBJ1-4; CDR3nt: TGTGCCTGGAGTAATGATAATGAAAAACTGTTTTTT; CDR3aa: CAWSNDNEKLFF
v_gene: TRBV7-9; abundance: .; d_gene: .; j_gene: TRBJ2-3; CDR3nt: TGTGCCAGCAGCTCCGGGTTGGATACGCAGTATTTT; CDR3aa: CASSSGLDTQYF
v_gene: TRBV5-1; abundance: .; d_gene: .; j_gene: TRBJ1-2; CDR3nt: TGCGCCAGCAGCTTGGATTCCGGGACGGGCTATGGCTACACCTTC; CDR3aa: CASSLDSGTGYGYTF
v_gene: TRBV5-1; abundance: .; d_gene: TRBD2; j_gene: TRBJ2-1; CDR3nt: TGCGCCAGCGGGGCCCAACCGGGACTACACAATGAGCAGTTCTTC; CDR3aa: CASGAQPGLHNEQFF
v_gene: TRBV5-1; abundance: once; d_gene: TRBD1; j_gene: TRBJ1-4; CDR3nt: TGCGCCAGCAGCCCGGGGACAGGGGGAAATGAAAAACTGTTTTTT; CDR3aa: CASSPGTGGNEKLFF
v_gene: TRBV4-1; abundance: .; d_gene: .; j_gene: TRBJ2-2; CDR3nt: TGCGCCAGCAGCCCTCAAAGGGGAGGAGGGGCCGGGGAGCTGTTTTTT; CDR3aa: CASSPQRGGGAGELFF
v_gene: TRBV28; abundance: .; d_gene: .; j_gene: TRBJ2-7; CDR3nt: TGTGCCAGCAGTTTTGGTTGGGTGGTCCCCTACGAGCAGTACTTC; CDR3aa: CASSFGWVVPYEQYF
v_gene: TRBV2; abundance: .; d_gene: .; j_gene: TRBJ1-1; CDR3nt: TGTGCCAGCAGTGCTCAGCCGAACACTGAAGCTTTCTTT; CDR3aa: CASSAQPNTEAFF
v_gene: TRBV28; abundance: .; d_gene: .; j_gene: TRBJ2-6; CDR3nt: TGTGCCAGCAGTTGGACTCCGGGCGGGGCCAACGTCCTGACTTTC; CDR3aa: CASSWTPGGANVLTF
v_gene: TRBV6-1; abundance: few; d_gene: TRBD1; j_gene: TRBJ2-5; CDR3nt: TGTGCCAGCGCACAGGGGGCGAAGACCCAGTACTTC; CDR3aa: CASAQGAKTQYF
v_gene: TRBV10-3; abundance: .; d_gene: .; j_gene: TRBJ2-5; CDR3nt: TGTGCCATCAGTGAGTCGATCTTCCGGGCCCAAGAGACCCAGTACTTC; CDR3aa: CAISESIFRAQETQYF
v_gene: TRBV19; abundance: .; d_gene: .; j_gene: TRBJ2-6; CDR3nt: TGTGCCAGTTCACCCACCTCTGGGGCCAACGTCCTGACTTTC; CDR3aa: CASSPTSGANVLTF
v_gene: TRBV6-1; abundance: few; d_gene: TRBD1; j_gene: TRBJ1-5; CDR3nt: TGTGCCAGCAGGCAGGGGGCTAGCAATCAGCCCCAGCATTTT; CDR3aa: CASRQGASNQPQHF
v_gene: TRBV20-1; abundance: .; d_gene: TRBD1; j_gene: TRBJ2-7; CDR3nt: TGCAGTGCCGGACAGGTTAACGAGCAGTACTTC; CDR3aa: CSAGQVNEQYF
v_gene: TRBV29-1; abundance: .; d_gene: TRBD2; j_gene: TRBJ2-2; CDR3nt: TGCAGCGCCCAGACTAGCGGGAGGGCTACCGGGGAGCTGTTTTTT; CDR3aa: CSAQTSGRATGELFF
v_gene: TRBV18; abundance: .; d_gene: .; j_gene: TRBJ2-7; CDR3nt: TGTGCCAGCTCACCAGGGCGGGCCTCCTACGAGCAGTACTTC; CDR3aa: CASSPGRASYEQYF
v_gene: TRBV19; abundance: .; d_gene: .; j_gene: TRBJ2-6; CDR3nt: TGTGCCAGTAGTACCCTCAGGTCTCAAGCCGTCCTGACTTTC; CDR3aa: CASSTLRSQAVLTF
v_gene: TRBV2; abundance: many; d_gene: .; j_gene: TRBJ1-2; CDR3nt: TGTGCCAGCAGTGCCGGGCCCCGAAATGGCTACACCTTC; CDR3aa: CASSAGPRNGYTF
v_gene: TRBV5-4; abundance: once; d_gene: .; j_gene: TRBJ2-1; CDR3nt: TGTGCCAGCAGCGCTTACCACTCGGGGGAGCAGTTCTTC; CDR3aa: CASSAYHSGEQFF
v_gene: TRBV11-3; abundance: .; d_gene: .; j_gene: TRBJ2-3; CDR3nt: TGTGCCAGCAGCCGCGGGGGCACAGATACGCAGTATTTT; CDR3aa: CASSRGGTDTQYF
v_gene: TRBV7-6; abundance: few; d_gene: .; j_gene: TRBJ1-1; CDR3nt: TGTGCCAGCAGCCCAACAGGGTACACTGAAGCTTTCTTT; CDR3aa: CASSPTGYTEAFF
v_gene: TRBV14; abundance: .; d_gene: .; j_gene: TRBJ2-1; CDR3nt: TGTGCCAGCAGCCAAGTGGGCGCTAGACGGCAGTTCTTC; CDR3aa: CASSQVGARRQFF
v_gene: TRBV5-1; abundance: .; d_gene: .; j_gene: TRBJ2-7; CDR3nt: TGCGCCAGCAGCGGGGACTCCCGCGAGCAGTACTTC; CDR3aa: CASSGDSREQYF
v_gene: TRBV27; abundance: .; d_gene: .; j_gene: TRBJ2-5; CDR3nt: TGTGCCAGCAGTTTAAGGGCGCGGGAGACCCAGTACTTC; CDR3aa: CASSLRARETQYF
v_gene: TRBV28; abundance: .; d_gene: TRBD1; j_gene: TRBJ1-1; CDR3nt: TGTGCCAGCAGTCCCTCCAGGGGGTCGGGGACTGAAGCTTTCTTT; CDR3aa: CASSPSRGSGTEAFF
v_gene: TRBV7-2; abundance: .; d_gene: TRBD2; j_gene: TRBJ2-3; CDR3nt: TGTGCCAGCAGCTCCCGACTAGCGAGGGGCACAGATACGCAGTATTTT; CDR3aa: CASSSRLARGTDTQYF
v_gene: TRBV6-4; abundance: once; d_gene: .; j_gene: TRBJ1-2; CDR3nt: TGTGCCAGCAGTGGTTCAGGGAGTAGTGGCGGCTACACCTTC; CDR3aa: CASSGSGSSGGYTF
v_gene: TRBV10-3; abundance: .; d_gene: TRBD2; j_gene: TRBJ2-3; CDR3nt: TGTGCCATCAGTCCCGGACTAGCGGGAGTGGGAGATACGCAGTATTTT; CDR3aa: CAISPGLAGVGDTQYF
v_gene: TRBV2; abundance: .; d_gene: .; j_gene: TRBJ1-5; CDR3nt: TGTGCCAGCAGTGGGCGACAGGTCAATCAGCCCCAGCATTTT; CDR3aa: CASSGRQVNQPQHF
v_gene: TRBV11-2; abundance: .; d_gene: TRBD2; j_gene: TRBJ2-7; CDR3nt: TGTGCCAGCAGCTTAGGGCGGGAGGGCCCTCGGTACGAGCAGTACTTC; CDR3aa: CASSLGREGPRYEQYF
v_gene: TRBV7-6; abundance: .; d_gene: TRBD1; j_gene: TRBJ1-3; CDR3nt: TGTGCCAGCAGCTTAGCGCCGGGACAGGGGGCTCCGAGCTCTGGAAACACCATATATTTT; CDR3aa: CASSLAPGQGAPSSGNTIYF
v_gene: TRBV28; abundance: once; d_gene: .; j_gene: TRBJ1-1; CDR3nt: TGTGCCAGCACCCCCGGACTGAACACTGAAGCTTTCTTT; CDR3aa: CASTPGLNTEAFF
v_gene: TRBV7-8; abundance: .; d_gene: .; j_gene: TRBJ1-4; CDR3nt: TGTGCCAGCAGCTCCCCAGGGTGGGATCCGGGTAATGAAAAACTGTTTTTT; CDR3aa: CASSSPGWDPGNEKLFF
v_gene: TRBV7-2; abundance: .; d_gene: TRBD1; j_gene: TRBJ2-7; CDR3nt: TGTGCCAGCAGCTCGGGACAGGGTTCCTACGAGCAGTACTTC; CDR3aa: CASSSGQGSYEQYF
v_gene: TRBV2; abundance: few; d_gene: .; j_gene: TRBJ2-5; CDR3nt: TGTGCCAGCAGAAACAGCCCCGGACGGACACAAGAGACCCAGTACTTC; CDR3aa: CASRNSPGRTQETQYF
v_gene: TRBV5-1; abundance: .; d_gene: .; j_gene: TRBJ2-7; CDR3nt: TGCGCCAGCAGCTTGATAGCGAGCTCCTACGAGCAGTACTTC; CDR3aa: CASSLIASSYEQYF
v_gene: TRBV7-8; abundance: .; d_gene: .; j_gene: TRBJ2-7; CDR3nt: TGTGCCAGCAGCTTAGGGGTGGGGGACCCCCACGAGCAGTACTTC; CDR3aa: CASSLGVGDPHEQYF
v_gene: TRBV30; abundance: few; d_gene: .; j_gene: TRBJ1-5; CDR3nt: TGTGCCTGGAGTGGGGTTGTTAGCAATCAGCCCCAGCATTTT; CDR3aa: CAWSGVVSNQPQHF
v_gene: TRBV11-2; abundance: .; d_gene: TRBD2; j_gene: TRBJ2-7; CDR3nt: TGTGCCAGCAGCCATAGGGAGCGGGAGGTCTACGAGCAGTACTTC; CDR3aa: CASSHREREVYEQYF
v_gene: TRBV30; abundance: once; d_gene: TRBD2; j_gene: TRBJ2-1; CDR3nt: TGTGCCTGGAGTGTAGGACTAGCGGTTCGCAGTAGAGGACAGTTCTTC; CDR3aa: CAWSVGLAVRSRGQFF
v_gene: TRBV30; abundance: .; d_gene: .; j_gene: TRBJ2-7; CDR3nt: TGTGCTGCGGGCTCCTACGAGCAGTACTTC; CDR3aa: CAAGSYEQYF
v_gene: TRBV10-3; abundance: once; d_gene: .; j_gene: TRBJ2-5; CDR3nt: TGTGCCATCAGTGTTGGCGAGACCCAGTACTTC; CDR3aa: CAISVGETQYF
v_gene: TRBV9; abundance: .; d_gene: TRBD2; j_gene: TRBJ2-7; CDR3nt: TGTGCCAGCAGCGTAGGTAGCGGGGCAATTCCCTACGAGCAGTACTTC; CDR3aa: CASSVGSGAIPYEQYF
v_gene: TRBV7-3; abundance: .; d_gene: .; j_gene: TRBJ2-1; CDR3nt: TGTGCCAGCAGCTTAGGGCCCAACAATGAGCAGTTCTTC; CDR3aa: CASSLGPNNEQFF
v_gene: TRBV29-1; abundance: .; d_gene: TRBD2; j_gene: TRBJ2-1; CDR3nt: TGCAGCGTCCCCGGGACTAGCGGGAGGAATGAGCAGTTCTTC; CDR3aa: CSVPGTSGRNEQFF
v_gene: TRBV27; abundance: .; d_gene: TRBD1; j_gene: TRBJ1-4; CDR3nt: TGTGCCGCCAGGGGGACGGCTAATGAAAAACTGTTTTTT; CDR3aa: CAARGTANEKLFF
v_gene: TRBV27; abundance: .; d_gene: TRBD2; j_gene: TRBJ2-7; CDR3nt: TGTGCCAGCAGTACCAAGCGGGAGGGCCCCCACGAGCAGTACTTC; CDR3aa: CASSTKREGPHEQYF